The 23 T cell receptor beta chains below were found in one sample sequenced in a study of blood T cell repertoires in COVID-19. TCRdb's copy holds only in-frame clones and misses some; the assay was immunoSEQ multiplex PCR. The sample records 250,000 to 350,000 clones, roughly 86% being singletons. The sample taken for sequencing was peripheral blood. The source is a woman in her forties or fifties who had recovered from COVID-19.

This sequence joins TRBV7-2 and TRBJ2-7; a weak D match, TRBD2 (5 bases). CDR3 length equals 15 residues. Trimming took off 2 bases at V and 2 bases at J, with 13 bases between the two ends. Germline values: CDR1 SGHTA, CDR2 FQGNSA. The CDR3 here is CASSLNWRVTYEQYF. CDR3 DNA: TGTGCCAGCAGCTTAAATTGGCGGGTAACCTACGAGCAGTACTTC.

This clone appeared once. Here the CDR3 reads CASSARGAYEQYF. DNA of the CDR3: TGTGCCAGCAGCGCCAGGGGAGCCTACGAGCAGTACTTC. The genes are TRBV5-4 and TRBJ2-7; tentatively, D is TRBD1 (6 bases). Germline CDR1 is SGHNT and CDR2 is YYREEE (reference sequence). V shed 4 bases and J shed 2 bases, with 10 bases lying between them. This CDR3 is 13 amino acids long.

The chain employs TRBV5-1 and TRBJ2-3; 8 bases are shared with TRBD2. Unmatched junction bases numbered 7, after V lost 4 bases and J lost 3 bases. The CDR3 is made up of 15 amino acids. Germline V gives CDR1 SGHRS, CDR2 YFSETQ. This CDR3 reads CASSVAGTRTDTQYF. The CDR3 nucleotides are TGCGCCAGCAGCGTGGCCGGGACTAGGACAGATACGCAGTATTTT.

The count of this clone is one. The chain recombines TRBV30 with TRBJ2-7; 8 bases align to TRBD1. CDR3 length equals 13 residues. The V and J ends lost 2 bases and 5 bases, in that order; junction bases with no gene match: 5. The germline gives CDR1 GTSNPN, CDR2 SVGIG (reference sequence). CDR3 residues: CAWSHDRGHEQYF. CDR3 DNA sequence: TGTGCCTGGAGTCACGACAGGGGCCACGAGCAGTACTTC.

This chain uses TRBV20-1 with TRBJ1-2; unclear D gene. The germline gives CDR1 DFQATT, CDR2 SNEGSKA (reference sequence). The CDR3 totals 11 residues. Trimming took off 7 bases at V and 6 bases at J, with 12 bases between the two ends. The CDR3 sequence is CSGKSQHGYTF. The CDR3 DNA reads as TGCAGTGGCAAATCACAGCATGGCTACACCTTC.

The chain carries TRBV6-1 and TRBJ2-7; D possibly corresponds to TRBD2 (5 bases). Germline V CDR1 and CDR2: MNHNS, SASEGT. The CDR3 spans 14 residues. Trimming cost V 3 bases and J 4 bases, with 13 bases left between them. The chain's CDR3 is CASSEGGLRYEQYF. Here the CDR3 DNA reads TGTGCCAGCAGTGAGGGCGGGTTGCGATACGAGCAGTACTTC.

The gene calls are TRBV5-1 and TRBJ2-3, with 7 bases matching TRBD2. CDR1 SGHRS and CDR2 YFSETQ come from the germline V gene. V trimming: 3 bases; J trimming: 1 base; junction bases outside the gene matches: 8. The CDR3 spans 16 residues. Here the CDR3 DNA reads TGCGCCAGCAGCTCGAGTCCCGCGGGGGGCACAGATACGCAGTATTTT. Translated, it gives CASSSSPAGGTDTQYF. Full variable domain (rest looked up from reference TRBV5-1 and TRBJ2-3): KAGVTQTPRYLIKTRGQQVTLSCSPISGHRSVSWYQQTPGQGLQFLFEYFSETQRNKGNFPGRFSGRQFSNSRSEMNVSTLELGDSALYLCASSSSPAGGTDTQYFGPGTRLTVL.

The chain recombines TRBV7-3 with TRBJ2-3; TRBD1 might be the D (5 bases). The CDR3 has 14 amino acids. Germline V gene data show CDR1 as SGHTA and CDR2 as FQGTGA. Trimming pared 8 bases from V and 1 base from J, leaving 13 bases between. Here the CDR3 reads CASGTGLGTDTQYF. In DNA, the CDR3 is TGTGCCAGCGGTACAGGTCTTGGCACAGATACGCAGTATTTT.

This chain links TRBV25-1 with TRBJ1-5; D not resolved. V was cut by 3 bases and J by 1 base, with 7 bases left in between. CDR3 size: 14 residues. Germline CDR1 MGHDK, CDR2 SYGVNS. The CDR3 sequence: CASSDAGSNQPQHF. Here the CDR3 DNA reads TGTGCCAGCAGTGACGCGGGGAGCAATCAGCCCCAGCATTTT.

The V call is TRBV28, the J call TRBJ2-1; TRBD2 might be the D (6 bases). V was trimmed by 3 bases and J by 12 bases, leaving 12 bases between them. The V gene's germline CDR1 is MDHEN and CDR2 SYDVKM. This CDR3 is built from 12 residues. The CDR3 region is CASSFPRDWQFF. DNA for the CDR3: TGTGCCAGCAGTTTTCCCCGGGACTGGCAGTTCTTC.

The chain couples TRBV20-1 to TRBJ1-2; TRBD1 might be the D (6 bases). CDR1 and CDR2 from the germline V gene are DFQATT and SNEGSKA (reference sequence). The CDR3 extends over 14 amino acids. V was cut by 3 bases and J by 6 bases, with 17 bases left in between. The CDR3: CSASPLHRDHGYTF. CDR3 bases: TGCAGTGCTAGTCCCCTCCACAGGGACCATGGCTACACCTTC.

The rearrangement joins TRBV21-1 to TRBJ1-6. TRBV21-1 constitutes a pseudogene. The CDR3 has 17 residues. The CDR3 region has the DNA TGTGCCAGCAGCAAAGCGCGGGGGCAACAGGGAAATTCACCCCTCCACTTT. Protein sequence: CASSKARGQQGNSPLHF.

This clone has just one count. This rearrangement joins TRBV5-4 to TRBJ2-7; possibly TRBD2 for D (7 bases). From germline, CDR1 is SGHNT and CDR2 YYREEE (reference sequence). The V and J ends lost 0 bases and 6 bases respectively, with 16 bases between them. This CDR3 is built from 15 residues. The CDR3 loop is CASSLAGGRKAEQYF. The DNA for the CDR3 is TGTGCCAGCAGCTTGGCCGGGGGGCGGAAAGCCGAGCAGTACTTC.

The rearrangement uses TRBV3-1 (or the pseudogene TRBV3-2) and TRBJ2-5; 10 bases are a match to TRBD2. Trimming at V came to 4 bases and at J to 7 bases, leaving 15 bases not matched to a gene. Per the germline V gene, CDR1 is LGHDT and CDR2 is YNNKEL (reference sequence). This CDR3 has 17 residues. The CDR3 sequence: CASSRRLAGTPKGTQYF. DNA of the CDR3: TGTGCCAGCAGCCGCCGACTAGCGGGCACCCCGAAAGGGACCCAGTACTTC.

This rearrangement joins TRBV6-2 or TRBV6-3 to TRBJ1-1; no firm D call. The CDR3 length is 12 residues. Trimming left V 2 bases short and J 11 bases short, with 12 bases between. The V gene's germline CDR1 is MNHEY and CDR2 SVGEGT. In DNA, the CDR3 is TGTGCCAGCAGTTACGGCACGGGGAGGGCTTTCTTT. Translating it yields CASSYGTGRAFF.

The rearrangement joins TRBV7-2 to TRBJ1-5; D ambiguous. Trimming removed 7 bases from V and 2 bases from J, with 9 bases in between. This CDR3 spans 13 amino acids. CDR1 and CDR2 from the germline V gene are SGHTA and FQGNSA. CDR3 nucleotide sequence: TGTGCCAGCACAGACGGGGGCAATCAGCCCCAGCATTTT. Protein sequence: CASTDGGNQPQHF.

J is TRBJ2-5 and V is TRBV4-1, with a possible D match to TRBD2 (5 bases). The V gene lost 4 bases and the J gene lost 5 bases, with 14 bases spanning the gap. From germline, CDR1 is MGHRA and CDR2 YSYEKL. The CDR3 contains 14 residues. As DNA, the CDR3 is TGCGCCAGCAGCCCTCGGGATGTCGGGGAGACCCAGTACTTC. This gives the protein CASSPRDVGETQYF.

This clone was recorded once. The chain has TRBV6-4 and TRBJ1-3, with D hard to call. Trimming stripped 2 bases from V and 3 bases from J, with 20 bases between. This CDR3 has 18 amino acids. The germline gives CDR1 MRHNA, CDR2 SNTAGT. CDR3 sequence: CASSDPVREATYGNTIYF. CDR3 DNA: TGTGCCAGCAGTGACCCGGTAAGGGAGGCCACTTATGGAAACACCATATATTTT.

This chain joins TRBV6-1 and TRBJ1-2; 11 bases are shared with TRBD1. CDR1 and CDR2 from the germline V gene are MNHNS and SASEGT. The CDR3 covers 14 residues. V shed 0 bases and J 7 bases; nucleotides not matched to a gene: 1. The CDR3 DNA reads as TGTGCCAGCAGTGAAGCGGACAGGGGGCTTGGCTACACCTTC. This sequence encodes CASSEADRGLGYTF.

The chain couples TRBV3-1 (or the pseudogene TRBV3-2) to TRBJ1-2, with TRBD1 matching over 12 bases. This CDR3 contains 14 residues. Germline V gene sequence: CDR1 LGHDT, CDR2 YNNKEL (reference sequence). The ends lost 0 bases at V and 9 bases at J; junction bases unmatched: 2. The CDR3 coding sequence is TGTGCCAGCAGCCAAGAGGGGACAGGGGGCCGCTACACCTTC. Protein product: CASSQEGTGGRYTF.

The chain couples TRBV14 to TRBJ2-7; 7 positions agree with TRBD2. The trim removed 4 bases at V and 9 bases at J, leaving 9 bases unmatched. The CDR3 totals 13 residues. Germline CDR1 reads SGHDN; CDR2 reads FVKESK. Here the CDR3 reads CASSPPHRGRQYF. The CDR3 bases are TGTGCCAGCAGCCCCCCGCATCGCGGGAGGCAGTACTTC. The whole variable domain, filled in from reference TRBV14 and TRBJ2-7, reads EAGVTQFPSHSVIEKGQTVTLRCDPISGHDNLYWYRRVMGKEIKFLLHFVKESKQDESGMPNNRFLAERTGGTYSTLKVQPAELEDSGVYFCASSPPHRGRQYFGPGTRLTVT.

This sequence joins TRBV19 and TRBJ2-2; 11 bases are shared with TRBD2. The CDR3 length is 17 residues. The germline CDR1 and CDR2 sequences are LNHDA and SQIVND (reference sequence). V dropped 3 bases and J dropped 0; count of bases not matched to a gene: 3. As DNA, the CDR3 is TGTGCCAGTAGTATCGGACTAGCGGGCGCGAACACCGGGGAGCTGTTTTTT. It encodes CASSIGLAGANTGELFF.

This clone was found once. The genes are TRBV19 and TRBJ1-5; 8 bases are a match to TRBD1. The CDR3 has 15 residues. Germline V gene lookup returns CDR1 LNHDA and CDR2 SQIVND (reference sequence). Germline trimming cut 5 bases from V and 2 bases from J; bases unmatched to any gene: 5. The CDR3 DNA follows: TGTGCCAGTAGTCTCCTGACAGGGGGCAATCAGCCCCAGCATTTT. It translates to CASSLLTGGNQPQHF.